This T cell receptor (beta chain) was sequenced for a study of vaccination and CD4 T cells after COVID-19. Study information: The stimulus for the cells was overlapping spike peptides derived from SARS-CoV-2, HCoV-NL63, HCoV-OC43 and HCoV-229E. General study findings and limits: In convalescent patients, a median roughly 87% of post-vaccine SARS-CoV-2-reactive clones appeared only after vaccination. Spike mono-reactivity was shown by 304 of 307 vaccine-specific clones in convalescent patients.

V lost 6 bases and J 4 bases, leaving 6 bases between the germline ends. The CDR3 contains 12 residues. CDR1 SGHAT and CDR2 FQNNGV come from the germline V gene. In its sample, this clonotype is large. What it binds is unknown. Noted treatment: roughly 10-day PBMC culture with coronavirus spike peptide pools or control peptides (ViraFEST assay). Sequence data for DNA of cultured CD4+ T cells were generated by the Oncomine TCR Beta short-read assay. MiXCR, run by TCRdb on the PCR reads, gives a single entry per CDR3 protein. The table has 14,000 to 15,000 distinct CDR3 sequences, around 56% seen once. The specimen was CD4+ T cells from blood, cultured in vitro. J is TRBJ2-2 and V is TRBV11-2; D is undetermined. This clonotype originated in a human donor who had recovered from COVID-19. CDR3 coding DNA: TGTGCCAGCAGTCAGCCCACCGGGGAGCTGTTTTTT. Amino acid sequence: CASSQPTGELFF.